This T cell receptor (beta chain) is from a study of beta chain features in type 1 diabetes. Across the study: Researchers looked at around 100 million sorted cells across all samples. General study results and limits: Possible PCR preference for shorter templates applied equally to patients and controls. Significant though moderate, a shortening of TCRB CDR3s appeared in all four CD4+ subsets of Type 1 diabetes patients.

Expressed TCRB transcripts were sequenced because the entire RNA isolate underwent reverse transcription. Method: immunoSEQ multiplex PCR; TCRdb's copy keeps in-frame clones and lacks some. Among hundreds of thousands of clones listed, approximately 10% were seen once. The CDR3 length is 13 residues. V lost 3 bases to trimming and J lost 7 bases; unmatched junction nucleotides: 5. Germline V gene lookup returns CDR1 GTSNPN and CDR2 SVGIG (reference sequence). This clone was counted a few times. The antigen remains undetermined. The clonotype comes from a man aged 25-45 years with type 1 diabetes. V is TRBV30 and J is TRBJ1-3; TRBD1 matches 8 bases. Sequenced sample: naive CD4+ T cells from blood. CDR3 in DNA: TGTGCCTGGAGAGGACAGGGAAGGAACACCATATATTTT. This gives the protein CAWRGQGRNTIYF.